This T cell receptor beta chain was documented in a study of shared clonotypes between healthy human individuals. Study-level background: The study enrolled a couple of women and three men aged 18 to 49.

CDR3 length equals 15 residues. Germline CDR1 reads ENHRY; CDR2 reads SYGVKD. V lost 0 bases to trimming and J lost 4 bases, with 12 bases between them. Naive CD8 cells lacked CD45RO, underwent positive selection for CCR7 and left out terminally differentiated effector memory CD45RA+ cells. Healthy and HIV-negative, the adult donors had no recent acute infections or vaccinations. Evenly divided among several immunoSEQ plates was the genomic DNA of each subset. This table comes from immunoSEQ multiplex PCR, and its TCRdb copy is limited to in-frame clones, with some not included. The sample carries millions of clones, roughly 91% recorded once.

The chain recombines TRBV10-3 with TRBJ1-2; D possibly corresponds to TRBD1 (5 bases). This receptor was obtained from a man younger than 30 in good health. Some clones in this sample may be carry-over from other donors' samples. Sequenced material: naive CD8+ T cells from PBMCs. CDR3 loop: CAISESRQGGYGYTF. In DNA, the CDR3 is TGTGCCATCAGTGAGTCGCGGCAGGGAGGCTATGGCTACACCTTC.